The rows below give T cell receptor beta chains drawn from one sample of a study of blood T cell repertoires in COVID-19. Repertoires were generated with immunoSEQ multiplex PCR, while TCRdb's copy carries only in-frame clones and drops some. The repertoire holds about 190,000 clones, with 84% as singletons. Sequenced sample: PBMCs or T cells enriched from blood (not recorded which). The receptors stem from a woman in her 30s who had been exposed to COVID-19. CDR3s include the opening cysteine and the closing phenylalanine or tryptophan. The D gene is left open where the match is weak. Some rows have no size entry. The others give once, few or many, or a class for an expanded clone.

TRBD2,TRBJ2-7,TRBV4-3,16,-,CASSPEHSGGLYEQYF,TGCGCCAGCAGCCCCGAACACAGCGGGGGCCTCTACGAGCAGTACTTC
-,TRBJ2-3,TRBV5-6,12,-,CASSLGLVTQYF,TGTGCCAGCAGCTTGGGCTTAGTCACGCAGTATTTT
TRBD1,TRBJ1-2,TRBV7-2,19,-,CASSLGGQGIVDFNYGYTF,TGTGCCAGCAGCTTAGGTGGACAGGGGATAGTGGATTTTAACTATGGCTACACCTTC
-,TRBJ1-3,TRBV9,15,-,CASSDYTGFGNTIYF,TGTGCCAGCAGCGACTATACAGGGTTCGGAAACACCATATATTTT
-,TRBJ1-6,TRBV27,13,-,CASSAGLVSPLHF,TGTGCCAGCAGCGCGGGGTTAGTCTCACCCCTCCACTTT
-,TRBJ1-1,TRBV5-1,14,-,CASSLGPGNLGAFF,TGCGCCAGCAGCTTGGGACCGGGGAACTTAGGCGCTTTCTTT
-,TRBJ1-4,TRBV7-8,16,-,CASKSQGSATNEKLFF,TGTGCCAGCAAGTCACAGGGTTCCGCAACTAATGAAAAACTGTTTTTT
-,TRBJ1-2,TRBV6-1,13,-,CASSEARVYGYTF,TGTGCCAGCAGTGAAGCCAGGGTCTATGGCTACACCTTC
-,TRBJ1-5,TRBV2,16,-,CASSEGRGVGNQPQHF,TGTGCCAGCAGTGAAGGAAGGGGTGTGGGCAATCAGCCCCAGCATTTT
TRBD1,TRBJ2-1,TRBV2,16,-,CASSEEAGGSYNEQFF,TGTGCCAGCAGTGAAGAGGCAGGGGGCTCCTACAATGAGCAGTTCTTC
-,TRBJ1-2,TRBV12-3/TRBV12-4,13,-,CASSNRGNYGYTF,TGTGCCAGCAGTAACCGGGGAAACTATGGCTACACCTTC
TRBD1,TRBJ1-2,TRBV9,17,few,CASSATRWAGGSYGYTF,TGTGCCAGCAGCGCAACGAGATGGGCAGGGGGCTCGTATGGCTACACCTTC
-,TRBJ1-1,TRBV27,15,once,CASSSPRWANTEAFF,TGTGCCAGCAGCTCCCCCCGCTGGGCGAACACTGAAGCTTTCTTT
-,TRBJ2-4,TRBV7-2,14,-,CASSLGAPKNIQYF,TGTGCCAGCAGCTTAGGGGCTCCCAAAAACATTCAGTACTTC
-,TRBJ1-2,TRBV6-4,13,-,CASSETRSSGYTF,TGTGCCAGCAGTGAAACGCGATCGAGTGGCTACACCTTC
-,TRBJ1-2,TRBV9,15,-,CASSVDSRTSYGYTF,TGTGCCAGCAGCGTAGATAGCCGGACTAGCTATGGCTACACCTTC
-,TRBJ1-2,TRBV5-4,12,-,CASRDTIYGYTF,TGTGCCAGCAGAGACACAATCTATGGCTACACCTTC
TRBD2,TRBJ2-1,TRBV9,19,-,CASSGRTSGGSSSYNEQFF,TGTGCCAGCAGCGGGAGGACTAGCGGGGGGTCGAGCTCCTACAATGAGCAGTTCTTC
TRBD1,TRBJ2-2,TRBV9,15,-,CASSVLQGGTGELFF,TGTGCCAGCAGCGTATTACAGGGGGGCACCGGGGAGCTGTTTTTT
TRBD2,TRBJ2-1,TRBV4-1,16,-,CASSQVPSGGANEQFF,TGCGCCAGCAGCCAAGTCCCTAGCGGGGGGGCGAATGAGCAGTTCTTC
-,TRBJ1-2,TRBV12-3/TRBV12-4,13,-,CASSLGAGYGYTF,TGTGCCAGCAGTTTAGGAGCGGGCTATGGCTACACCTTC
-,TRBJ2-7,TRBV27,15,-,CATANGRGRGYEQYF,TGTGCCACGGCGAACGGTCGAGGGCGAGGGTACGAGCAGTACTTC
TRBD2,TRBJ2-1,TRBV6-2/TRBV6-3,19,few,CASSYSRLAGGNNLNEQFF,TGTGCCAGCAGTTACTCGAGACTAGCGGGGGGCAATAACCTAAATGAGCAGTTCTTC
-,TRBJ2-7,TRBV4-1,14,-,CASSHWGGAYEQYF,TGCGCCAGCAGCCATTGGGGGGGCGCCTACGAGCAGTACTTC
TRBD2,TRBJ2-3,TRBV23-1,21,-,CASSQSSPSSGGNTSTDTQYF,TGCGCCAGCAGTCAATCGTCCCCCTCTAGCGGGGGGAACACTAGCACAGATACGCAGTATTTT
-,TRBJ1-6,TRBV19,14,-,CASSGGSYNSPLHF,TGTGCCAGTAGTGGGGGGTCCTATAATTCACCCCTCCACTTT
TRBD1,TRBJ2-3,TRBV27,13,-,CASSGTAADTQYF,TGTGCCAGCAGTGGGACAGCAGCAGATACGCAGTATTTT
TRBD1,TRBJ2-5,TRBV4-1,17,few,CASSQESKGQVLETQYF,TGCGCCAGCAGCCAAGAATCGAAGGGACAGGTATTAGAGACCCAGTACTTC
-,TRBJ1-2,TRBV6-5,12,once,CASRTVPYGYTF,TGTGCCAGCAGGACAGTGCCCTATGGCTACACCTTC
-,TRBJ1-6,TRBV24-1,16,-,CATSESSQVNNSPLHF,TGTGCCACCAGTGAGAGTTCGCAGGTAAATAATTCACCCCTCCACTTT
-,TRBJ1-2,TRBV5-6,13,-,CASTGVANYGYTF,TGTGCCAGCACCGGGGTAGCTAACTATGGCTACACCTTC
TRBD1,TRBJ1-1,TRBV7-2,15,-,CASGTRQGMNTEAFF,TGTGCCAGCGGAACTCGACAGGGGATGAACACTGAAGCTTTCTTT
TRBD2,TRBJ2-7,TRBV7-2,15,-,CASSLDASGAYEQYF,TGTGCCAGCAGCTTAGACGCTAGCGGGGCCTACGAGCAGTACTTC
TRBD1,TRBJ1-4,TRBV2,14,-,CASTGRQGSEKLFF,TGTGCCAGCACTGGACGACAGGGGTCGGAAAAACTGTTTTTT
TRBD2,TRBJ2-3,TRBV7-9,15,-,CASSTTSLTRDTQYF,TGTGCCAGCAGCACGACTAGCCTCACCCGAGATACGCAGTATTTT
-,TRBJ2-1,TRBV27,15,-,CASSLAGVYSNEQFF,TGTGCCAGCAGTTTAGCGGGTGTATATTCCAATGAGCAGTTCTTC
-,TRBJ2-7,TRBV5-4,15,-,CASSSTGDGSVRQYF,TGTGCCAGCAGCTCCACAGGGGACGGGAGTGTTCGGCAGTACTTC
-,TRBJ1-3,TRBV5-4,15,-,CASSLAGNSGNTIYF,TGTGCCAGCAGCTTGGCAGGGAACTCTGGAAACACCATATATTTT
TRBD1,TRBJ1-6,TRBV5-1,18,-,CASSLDRTGSSYNSPLHF,TGCGCCAGCAGCTTGGACCGGACAGGGAGCTCCTATAATTCACCCCTCCACTTT
-,TRBJ2-1,TRBV14,12,-,CASSHSVGEQFF,TGTGCCAGCAGCCATTCCGTCGGGGAGCAGTTCTTC
TRBD1,TRBJ1-1,TRBV2,14,-,CASRGQGLNTEAFF,TGTGCCAGCAGGGGACAGGGACTAAACACTGAAGCTTTCTTT
-,TRBJ1-5,TRBV6-6,14,-,CASRPDRQSGPQHF,TGTGCCAGCAGACCAGACAGACAAAGCGGGCCTCAGCATTTT
-,TRBJ1-6,TRBV4-3,18,-,CASSQDGAASSYNSPLHF,TGCGCCAGCAGCCAAGATGGGGCCGCGAGCTCCTATAATTCACCCCTCCACTTT
-,TRBJ1-1,TRBV14,13,few,CASSGTKRSEAFF,TGTGCCAGCAGCGGGACAAAGAGATCTGAAGCTTTCTTT
TRBD2,TRBJ2-1,TRBV7-2,17,-,CASSGWRLAGGTNEQFF,TGTGCCAGCAGCGGATGGAGGCTAGCGGGGGGTACCAATGAGCAGTTCTTC
-,TRBJ1-5,TRBV30,12,-,CAWNEGRGSQHF,TGTGCCTGGAATGAGGGGCGGGGCTCCCAGCATTTT
-,TRBJ1-6,TRBV7-9,14,-,CASSPGGGRSPLHF,TGTGCCAGCAGCCCCGGGGGAGGGCGGTCACCCCTCCACTTT
-,TRBJ2-7,TRBV5-1,15,-,CASSLGQAGPYEQYF,TGCGCCAGCAGCTTGGGACAGGCTGGCCCCTACGAGCAGTACTTC
-,TRBJ2-1,TRBV7-9,14,-,CASTHRDIYNEQFF,TGTGCCAGCACCCACCGGGACATCTACAATGAGCAGTTCTTC
-,TRBJ1-5,TRBV7-2,15,-,CASSLQGNSNQPQHF,TGTGCCAGCAGCTTACAGGGTAATAGCAATCAGCCCCAGCATTTT
-,TRBJ1-1,TRBV19,14,once,CASSFSATNTEAFF,TGTGCCAGTAGTTTCTCGGCGACTAACACTGAAGCTTTCTTT